The 17 T cell receptor beta chains reported below all come from one sample, sequenced in a study of OX40 agonist ivuxolimab in advanced cancers. Repertoires were generated with immunoSEQ multiplex PCR, while TCRdb's copy carries only in-frame clones and drops some. The sample contains roughly 61,000 clones, approximately 77% of which appear only once. The sample here was CD4+ or CD8+ T cells sorted from blood, taken in a trial of the OX40 agonist ivuxolimab. These receptors originate from an adult with an advanced solid tumor such as melanoma, head and neck, liver or kidney cancer.

This chain links TRBV10-3 with TRBJ2-7; no firm D call. V was shortened by 2 bases and J by 3 bases, with 5 bases between the two germline ends. Germline V gene sequence: CDR1 ENHRY, CDR2 SYGVKD. This CDR3 is 12 amino acids long. CDR3 DNA sequence: TGTGCCATCAGTGAGAACATCTACGAGCAGTACTTC. Translated, it gives CAISENIYEQYF.

Comments on this clone: The conserved final phenylalanine or tryptophan is absent from the CDR3, which likely points to a read error. The V call is TRBV27, the J call TRBJ2-4; the D call may be TRBD1 or TRBD2 (5 bases each). CDR3 length: 14 residues. The V gene's germline CDR1 is MNHEY and CDR2 SMNVEV (reference sequence). V lost 6 bases and J lost 1, with 10 bases in between. CDR3 DNA sequence: TGTGCCAGCAGCCAAGGGGAGGCCAAAAACATTCAGTACCTC. It codes for CASSQGEAKNIQYL.

V is TRBV7-2 and J is TRBJ1-6; D is ambiguous. CDR3 length: 13 amino acids. The V gene's germline CDR1 is SGHTA and CDR2 FQGNSA. The V end was cut by 9 bases, the J end by 5 bases, with 11 bases between. The CDR3 bases are TGTGCCAGTACGGCGAGCGATAATTCACCCCTCCACTTT. Residues: CASTASDNSPLHF.

The gene calls are TRBV10-3 and TRBJ2-7, with D tentatively TRBD1 or TRBD2 (5 bases each). Trimming shortened V by 3 bases and J by 3 bases, and 15 bases separated the two germline ends. Per germline, CDR1 ENHRY and CDR2 SYGVKD. The CDR3 spans 15 residues. As DNA, the CDR3 is TGTGCCATCAGTGATAAAACTAGGGGAAACTACGAGCAGTACTTC. Amino acid sequence: CAISDKTRGNYEQYF.

The chain employs TRBV19 and TRBJ2-5; D may correspond to TRBD1 or TRBD2 (5 bases each). The V end was cut by 4 bases, the J end by 1 base, with 10 bases between. The CDR3 runs to 14 residues. Germline CDR1 and CDR2: LNHDA and SQIVND (reference sequence). The CDR3 loop is CASSKGTVQETQYF. The CDR3 DNA reads TGTGCCAGTAGTAAAGGGACGGTCCAAGAGACCCAGTACTTC.

The rearrangement uses TRBV28 and TRBJ2-1, with D possibly TRBD1 on 5 matching bases. V shed 5 bases and J shed 4 bases, with 15 bases lying between them. Germline CDR1 reads MDHEN; CDR2 reads SYDVKM. This CDR3 comprises 15 residues. CDR3 sequence: CASSTPGQGYNEQFF. The CDR3 DNA follows: TGTGCCAGCAGTACCCCTGGGCAGGGATACAATGAGCAGTTCTTC.

The V gene is TRBV19, the J gene TRBJ1-5; 9 positions agree with TRBD1. CDR3 length: 22 amino acids. Trimming took 0 bases from V and 0 from J; bases not matched to a gene: 18. Per germline, CDR1 LNHDA and CDR2 SQIVND (reference sequence). CDR3: CASSIDSRDRDREIYSNQPQHF. CDR3 coding DNA: TGTGCCAGTAGTATAGATAGTCGCGACAGGGACAGGGAAATTTATAGCAATCAGCCCCAGCATTTT.

The chain employs TRBV28 and TRBJ2-3; 7 nucleotides match TRBD2. Trimming cost V 11 bases and J 7 bases; bases outside gene matches: 9. The CDR3 is made up of 12 amino acids. Germline V gene lookup returns CDR1 MDHEN and CDR2 SYDVKM. The CDR3 DNA sequence: TGTGCCGGGGGATCTAGCGGATATACGCAGTATTTT. Its translation: CAGGSSGYTQYF.

The J gene is TRBJ2-7, the V gene TRBV5-1, with TRBD1 matching 8 bases. Germline loops: CDR1 SGHRS, CDR2 YFSETQ. Losses at the gene ends were 6 bases for V and 1 base for J; bases not matched to a gene: 6. The CDR3 is 14 residues long. The CDR3 protein is CASNPGQASYEQYF. As DNA, the CDR3 is TGCGCCAGCAACCCGGGACAGGCGTCCTACGAGCAGTACTTC.

The count of this clone is one. The chain employs TRBV14 and TRBJ2-2; D not resolved. The CDR3 has 15 amino acids. Trimming left V 5 bases short and J 6 bases short, with 16 bases between. Germline V lookup: CDR1 SGHDN, CDR2 FVKESK. Written as DNA, the CDR3 is TGTGCCAGCAGCATTCATTTAGGGTACTCCGGGGAGCTGTTTTTT. Its translation is CASSIHLGYSGELFF.

The table lists this clone with a count of one. The chain combines TRBV2 with TRBJ1-5; D possibly corresponds to TRBD1 (5 bases). CDR1 and CDR2 from the germline V gene are SNHLY and FYNNEI. CDR3 length: 12 amino acids. The V end was cut by 8 bases, the J end by 1 base, with 6 bases between. The CDR3 spells CASRDSNQPQHF. Here the CDR3 DNA reads TGTGCCAGCCGGGACAGCAATCAGCCCCAGCATTTT.

This rearrangement joins TRBV7-2 to TRBJ2-1; possibly TRBD2 for D (6 bases). Trimming left V 3 bases short and J 1 base short, with 10 bases between. The CDR3 is 15 residues long. Per germline, CDR1 SGHTA and CDR2 FQGNSA. The CDR3 nucleotides are TGTGCCAGCAGCTTCCGGGACTCTTCCTACAATGAGCAGTTCTTC. It translates to CASSFRDSSYNEQFF.

V is TRBV2 and J is TRBJ1-5; D is perhaps TRBD1 (6 bases). Trimming shortened V by 5 bases and J by 6 bases, and 14 bases separated the two germline ends. CDR3 length: 14 residues. Germline values: CDR1 SNHLY, CDR2 FYNNEI. CDR3 DNA: TGTGCCAGCAGTACCCGGGGGGCGGGTCAGCCCCAGCATTTT. Translating it yields CASSTRGAGQPQHF.

The J gene is TRBJ1-3, the V gene TRBV10-1; D not resolved. The CDR3 spans 15 residues. Trimming stripped 3 bases from V and 0 bases from J, with 9 bases between. Germline V gives CDR1 WNHNN, CDR2 SYGVQD (reference sequence). The CDR3 DNA follows: TGCGCCAGCAGTGAAGGGTCCCTCTCTGGAAACACCATATATTTT. Translating gives CASSEGSLSGNTIYF.

The rearrangement joins TRBV2 to TRBJ2-1; the D gene is possibly TRBD2 (5 bases). The CDR3 spans 17 residues. V lost 1 base, J lost 5 bases, and 18 bases lay in between. Germline CDR1 is SNHLY and CDR2 is FYNNEI. The chain's CDR3 is CASSEVASGPGNNEQFF. For the CDR3, the DNA is TGTGCCAGCAGTGAAGTCGCGAGCGGACCTGGAAACAATGAGCAGTTCTTC.

This clone has just one count. J is TRBJ2-7 and V is TRBV5-1; D not resolved. This CDR3 region has 15 residues. Trimming left V 0 bases short and J 0 bases short, with 10 bases between. Germline CDR1 reads SGHRS; CDR2 reads YFSETQ. In DNA form, the CDR3 reads TGCGCCAGCAGCTTGGAAAAAGACATCTCCTACGAGCAGTACTTC. Amino acid sequence: CASSLEKDISYEQYF.

The V call is TRBV28, the J call TRBJ1-2, with 8 bases aligning to TRBD1. The V gene's germline CDR1 is MDHEN and CDR2 SYDVKM. The CDR3 runs to 16 residues. Germline trimming cut 5 bases from V and 8 bases from J; bases unmatched to any gene: 16. CDR3 in DNA: TGTGCCAGCAGTCCCTTCGGGACAGGATGGAGCATCGGCTACACCTTC. This translates into CASSPFGTGWSIGYTF.